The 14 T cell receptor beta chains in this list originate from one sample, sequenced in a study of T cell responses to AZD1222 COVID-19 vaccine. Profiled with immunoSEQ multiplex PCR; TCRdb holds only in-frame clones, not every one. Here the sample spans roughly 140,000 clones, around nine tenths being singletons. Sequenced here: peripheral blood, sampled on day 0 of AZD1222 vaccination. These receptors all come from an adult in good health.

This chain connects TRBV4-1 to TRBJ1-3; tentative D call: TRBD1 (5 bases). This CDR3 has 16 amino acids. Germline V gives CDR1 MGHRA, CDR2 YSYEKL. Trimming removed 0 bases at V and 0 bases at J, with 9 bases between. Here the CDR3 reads CASSQDRGLSGNTIYF. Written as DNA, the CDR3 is TGCGCCAGCAGCCAAGATAGGGGCCTCTCTGGAAACACCATATATTTT.

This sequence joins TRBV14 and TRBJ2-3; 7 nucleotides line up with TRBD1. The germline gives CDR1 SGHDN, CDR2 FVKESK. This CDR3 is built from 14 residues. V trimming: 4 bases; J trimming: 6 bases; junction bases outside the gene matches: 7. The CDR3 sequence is CASSPQTGRDTQYF. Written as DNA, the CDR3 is TGTGCCAGCAGCCCCCAGACAGGGCGGGATACGCAGTATTTT. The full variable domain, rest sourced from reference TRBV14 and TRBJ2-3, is EAGVTQFPSHSVIEKGQTVTLRCDPISGHDNLYWYRRVMGKEIKFLLHFVKESKQDESGMPNNRFLAERTGGTYSTLKVQPAELEDSGVYFCASSPQTGRDTQYFGPGTRLTVL.

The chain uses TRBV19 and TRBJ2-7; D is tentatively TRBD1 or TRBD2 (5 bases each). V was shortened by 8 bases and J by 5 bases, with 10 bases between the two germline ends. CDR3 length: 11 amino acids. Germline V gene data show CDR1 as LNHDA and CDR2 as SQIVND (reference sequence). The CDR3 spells CASQGRHEQYF. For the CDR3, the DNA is TGTGCCAGTCAGGGACGCCACGAGCAGTACTTC.

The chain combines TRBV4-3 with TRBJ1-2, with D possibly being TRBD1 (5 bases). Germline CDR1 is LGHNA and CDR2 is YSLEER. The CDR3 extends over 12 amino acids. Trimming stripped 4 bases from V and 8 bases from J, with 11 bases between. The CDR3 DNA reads TGCGCCAGCAGCCCTGACAGAGGAGGCTACACCTTC. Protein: CASSPDRGGYTF.

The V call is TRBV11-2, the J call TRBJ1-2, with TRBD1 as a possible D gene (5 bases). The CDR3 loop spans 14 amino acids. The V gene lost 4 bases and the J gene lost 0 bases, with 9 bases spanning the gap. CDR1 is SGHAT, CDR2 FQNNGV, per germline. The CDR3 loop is CASSSDSSNYGYTF. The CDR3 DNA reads TGTGCCAGCAGCTCAGACAGTTCTAACTATGGCTACACCTTC.

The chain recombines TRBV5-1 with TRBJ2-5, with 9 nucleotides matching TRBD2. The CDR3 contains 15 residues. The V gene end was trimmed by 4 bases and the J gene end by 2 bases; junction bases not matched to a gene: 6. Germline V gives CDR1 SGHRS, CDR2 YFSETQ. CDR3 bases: TGCGCCAGCAGCCGCGGGACTAGCATTCAAGAGACCCAGTACTTC. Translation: CASSRGTSIQETQYF.

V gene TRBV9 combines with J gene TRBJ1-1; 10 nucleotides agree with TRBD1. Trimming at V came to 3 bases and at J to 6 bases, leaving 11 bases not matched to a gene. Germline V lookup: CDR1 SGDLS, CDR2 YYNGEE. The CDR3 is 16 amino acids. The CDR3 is CASSADLGQGRSEAFF. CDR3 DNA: TGTGCCAGCAGCGCAGATTTGGGACAGGGGAGGTCTGAAGCTTTCTTT.

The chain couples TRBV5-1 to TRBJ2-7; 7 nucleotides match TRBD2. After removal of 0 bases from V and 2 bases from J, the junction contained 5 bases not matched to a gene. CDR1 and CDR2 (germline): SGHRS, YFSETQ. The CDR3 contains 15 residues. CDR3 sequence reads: CASSLGWGGTYEQYF. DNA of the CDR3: TGCGCCAGCAGCTTGGGCTGGGGGGGGACCTACGAGCAGTACTTC.

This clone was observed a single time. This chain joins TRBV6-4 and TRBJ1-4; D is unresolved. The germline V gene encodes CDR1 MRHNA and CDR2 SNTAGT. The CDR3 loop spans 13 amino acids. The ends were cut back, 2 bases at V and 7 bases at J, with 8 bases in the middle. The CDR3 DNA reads TGTGCCAGCAGTGACCCCCAGACTGAAAAACTGTTTTTT. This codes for CASSDPQTEKLFF.

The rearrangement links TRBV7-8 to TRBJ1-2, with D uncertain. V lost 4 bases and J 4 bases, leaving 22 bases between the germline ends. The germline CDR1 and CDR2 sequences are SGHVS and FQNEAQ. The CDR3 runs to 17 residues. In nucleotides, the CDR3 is TGTGCCAGCAGCTCGCAAAGCGCCAAAGGGTTATCCTATGGCTACACCTTC. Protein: CASSSQSAKGLSYGYTF. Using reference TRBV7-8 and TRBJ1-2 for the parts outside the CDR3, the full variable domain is GAGVSQSPRYKVAKRGQDVALRCDPISGHVSLFWYQQALGQGPEFLTYFQNEAQLDKSGLPSDRFFAERPEGSVSTLKIQRTQQEDSAVYLCASSSQSAKGLSYGYTFGSGTRLTVV.

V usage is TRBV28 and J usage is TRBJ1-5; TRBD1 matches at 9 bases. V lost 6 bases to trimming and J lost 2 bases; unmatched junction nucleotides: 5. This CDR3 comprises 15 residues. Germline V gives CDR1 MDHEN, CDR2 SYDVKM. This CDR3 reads CASRRGQGGNQPQHF. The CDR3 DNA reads TGTGCCAGCAGACGGGGACAGGGTGGCAATCAGCCCCAGCATTTT.

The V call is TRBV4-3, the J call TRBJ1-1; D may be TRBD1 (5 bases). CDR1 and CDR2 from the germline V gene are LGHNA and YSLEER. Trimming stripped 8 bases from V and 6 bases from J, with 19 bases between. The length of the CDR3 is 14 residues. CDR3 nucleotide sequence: TGCGCCAGCGAAACTAGAAGAGGGGCGGCTGAAGCTTTCTTT. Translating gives CASETRRGAAEAFF.

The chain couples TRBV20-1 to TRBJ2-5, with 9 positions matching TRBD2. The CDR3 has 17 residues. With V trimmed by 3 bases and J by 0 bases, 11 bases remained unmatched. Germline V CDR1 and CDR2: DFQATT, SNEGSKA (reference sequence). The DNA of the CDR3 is TGCAGTGCTAGTGAGCGGGGGGCGGGGAATTACCAAGAGACCCAGTACTTC. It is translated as CSASERGAGNYQETQYF.

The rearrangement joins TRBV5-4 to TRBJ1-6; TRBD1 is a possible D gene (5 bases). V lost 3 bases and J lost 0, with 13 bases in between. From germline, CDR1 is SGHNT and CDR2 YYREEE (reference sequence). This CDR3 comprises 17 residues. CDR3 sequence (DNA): TGTGCCAGCAGCTCGGCAGGGATCAGCTCCTATAATTCACCCCTCCACTTT. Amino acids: CASSSAGISSYNSPLHF.